This T cell receptor beta chain was identified during a study of T cells after yellow fever vaccination. Broader study findings: Peak timing came faster in the weaker secondary response, day 5 versus 15.

This clonotype was seen many times. Its specificity is unknown. TCRdb ran MiXCR on the 5' RACE reads and lists one entry per CDR3 protein. The sample comprises around 250,000 distinct CDR3 sequences, 6.9% of which are singletons, and roughly 0.9% rests with the top ten. The CDR3 length is 13 residues. Trimming took 1 base from V and 3 from J, leaving 6 bases between them. J is TRBJ2-5 and V is TRBV12-3 or TRBV12-4; D remains unclear. This sample comprised CD4+ T cells sorted from PBMCs, obtained 15 days after the yellow fever booster vaccination. The sequence derives from a man under 40 who received the YFV17D yellow fever vaccine. The CDR3 sequence is CASSLGVKETQYF. In nucleotides, the CDR3 is TGTGCCAGCAGTTTAGGGGTTAAAGAGACCCAGTACTTC.